Listed here are 27 T cell receptor beta chains from one sample, sequenced in a study of shared clonotypes between healthy human individuals. The table came from immunoSEQ multiplex PCR; TCRdb's copy has only in-frame clones and leaves some out. The repertoire holds 550,000 to 850,000 clones, with approximately 79% as singletons. The sample comprised memory CD4+ T cells sorted from blood. Stated subset: CD45RA-negative fraction. These receptors came from a woman aged 25 to 39 in good health.

This clone was seen only once. The rearrangement joins TRBV27 to TRBJ2-1; D gene unclear. The V end was cut by 3 bases, the J end by 5 bases, with 8 bases between. From germline, CDR1 is MNHEY and CDR2 SMNVEV (reference sequence). The CDR3 sequence is 13 residues long. The CDR3 bases are TGTGCCAGCAGTTTGCTATATGACAATGAGCAGTTCTTC. This gives the protein CASSLLYDNEQFF.

The chain couples TRBV6-5 to TRBJ1-5, with 8 bases lining up with TRBD1. The CDR3 is 15 amino acids. J lost 0 bases, V lost 6 bases, and 4 bases had no gene match. Germline V CDR1 and CDR2: MNHEY, SVGAGI. For the CDR3, the DNA is TGTGCCAGCAGGACAGGGGCGTATAGCAATCAGCCCCAGCATTTT. It codes for CASRTGAYSNQPQHF.

This sequence joins TRBV7-8 and TRBJ2-7; tentative D call: TRBD2 (5 bases). This CDR3 is built from 14 residues. Germline V lookup: CDR1 SGHVS, CDR2 FQNEAQ. Deletions cut 3 bases from V and 0 bases from J, with 9 bases between. The CDR3 nucleotides are TGTGCCAGCAGCTTGGAGCGGAACTCCTACGAGCAGTACTTC. Translated: CASSLERNSYEQYF.

In regard to this clone: Within the sample, other DNA sequences also encode this same CDR3. The chain is built from TRBV9 and TRBJ1-1; D gene unclear. V was shortened by 2 bases and J by 0 bases, with 8 bases between the two germline ends. Germline values: CDR1 SGDLS, CDR2 YYNGEE. The CDR3 consists of 14 residues. The CDR3 is CASSVGLMNTEAFF. For the CDR3, the DNA is TGTGCCAGCAGCGTTGGGTTAATGAACACTGAAGCTTTCTTT.

The chain employs TRBV15 and TRBJ1-2; no definite D call. Per the germline V gene, CDR1 is LNHNV and CDR2 is YYDKDF (reference sequence). The length of the CDR3 is 18 residues. Trimming took off 0 bases at V and 4 bases at J, with 21 bases between the two ends. Written as DNA, the CDR3 is TGTGCCACCAGCAGAGATTCGCTTGCGGGCTCCCGCGGCTATGGCTACACCTTC. As protein: CATSRDSLAGSRGYGYTF.

The J gene is TRBJ1-2, the V gene TRBV6-1; 9 bases map to TRBD1. The CDR3 is made up of 14 amino acids. J was trimmed by 7 bases and V by 7 bases; bases with no gene match: 10. Germline loops: CDR1 MNHNS, CDR2 SASEGT. Here the CDR3 reads CASNRDRDSSGYTF. CDR3 in DNA: TGTGCCAGCAACCGGGACAGGGACTCATCTGGCTACACCTTC.

The V and J genes are TRBV5-6 and TRBJ2-7, with TRBD1 identical over 8 bases. Germline lookup yields CDR1 SGHDT and CDR2 YYEEEE. This CDR3 has 12 amino acids. V lost 4 bases to trimming and J lost 6 bases; unmatched junction nucleotides: 3. Here the CDR3 reads CASSNDRGEQYF. The CDR3 nucleotides are TGTGCCAGCAGCAACGACAGGGGCGAGCAGTACTTC.

A few counts support this clone. This chain links TRBV11-3 with TRBJ2-1, with 9 bases that match TRBD2. The CDR3 has 14 residues. Germline V gene lookup returns CDR1 SGHNT and CDR2 YENEEA. V lost 4 bases, J lost 6 bases, and 4 bases stayed unmatched. This chain's CDR3 is CASSSAGGLNEQFF. The CDR3 DNA reads as TGTGCCAGCAGCTCGGCGGGAGGGCTCAATGAGCAGTTCTTC.

There are many counts of this clone. The sample contains more than one DNA sequence encoding this CDR3. The rearrangement joins TRBV4-1 to TRBJ1-4, with no clear D. The germline gives CDR1 MGHRA, CDR2 YSYEKL. The V end lost 2 bases, the J end lost 6 bases, and 10 bases lay between the germline ends. This CDR3 is built from 14 residues. The CDR3, as DNA: TGCGCCAGCAGCCAACAGGATTCGTATGAAAAACTGTTTTTT. This sequence encodes CASSQQDSYEKLFF.

The rearrangement joins TRBV10-2 to TRBJ2-7; TRBD1 aligns across 8 bases. Germline V gives CDR1 WSHSY, CDR2 SAAADI. Trimming cost V 6 bases and J 0 bases; bases outside gene matches: 7. The CDR3 contains 15 residues. CDR3 nucleotide sequence: TGCGCCAGCAGAGGTGACAGGGGACCCTCCTACGAGCAGTACTTC. As protein: CASRGDRGPSYEQYF.

The gene calls are TRBV2 and TRBJ2-1, with a possible D match to TRBD2 (5 bases). This CDR3 is 14 amino acids long. Germline-derived CDR1 and CDR2 are SNHLY and FYNNEI. Trimming removed 6 bases at V and 3 bases at J, with 12 bases between. CDR3 sequence (DNA): TGTGCCAGCAGGGGAGCGAGAGACTACAATGAGCAGTTCTTC. Encoded protein: CASRGARDYNEQFF.

The chain recombines TRBV16 with TRBJ2-5; 8 positions agree with TRBD1. The CDR3 is 15 amino acids. Germline values: CDR1 KGHSY, CDR2 FQNENV. After removal of 1 base from V and 1 base from J, the junction contained 2 bases not matched to a gene. The CDR3 is CASSQLGQGQETQYF. CDR3 DNA sequence: TGTGCCAGCAGCCAATTAGGACAGGGCCAAGAGACCCAGTACTTC.

The genes are TRBV5-4 and TRBJ1-3; D is ambiguous. Trimming removed 0 bases at V and 1 base at J, with 5 bases between. This CDR3 comprises 14 residues. Germline CDR1 is SGHNT and CDR2 is YYREEE (reference sequence). The CDR3 nucleotides are TGTGCCAGCAGCTTGGGGCAATCTGGAAACACCATATATTTT. Its protein product is CASSLGQSGNTIYF.

The chain joins TRBV21-1 to TRBJ1-2. TRBV21-1 corresponds to a pseudogene. This CDR3 spans 14 amino acids. The CDR3 nucleotides are TGTGCCAGCAGCAAATCGGTAGGGTCCTATGGCTACACCTTC. Its translation: CASSKSVGSYGYTF.

In this sample, this clone turned up once. The CDR3 nucleotides are TGTGCCAGCAGCTTAGGACTAGCGGGAGTCGGAGATACGCAGTATTTT. It translates to CASSLGLAGVGDTQYF. The V gene is TRBV11-2, the J gene TRBJ2-3, with 12 bases lining up with TRBD2. Germline-derived CDR1 and CDR2 are SGHAT and FQNNGV. J lost 5 bases, V lost 1 base, and 4 bases had no gene match. There are 16 residues in the CDR3.

The gene calls are TRBV6-1 and TRBJ2-7; 7 bases are shared with TRBD2. Germline V gene data show CDR1 as MNHNS and CDR2 as SASEGT. CDR3 length: 12 amino acids. The junction had 4 bases not matched to a gene; V was cut back by 8 bases and J by 3 bases. CDR3 residues: CASGAGSYEQYF. CDR3 DNA sequence: TGTGCCAGCGGAGCGGGGAGCTACGAGCAGTACTTC.

The chain couples TRBV28 to TRBJ1-1; D unclear. The CDR3 is made up of 15 amino acids. Trimming took off 6 bases at V and 2 bases at J, with 16 bases between the two ends. Germline values: CDR1 MDHEN, CDR2 SYDVKM. The CDR3 nucleotides are TGTGCCAGCAGGGGGTCTGTCCAGAAAAACACTGAAGCTTTCTTT. It translates to CASRGSVQKNTEAFF. Combining the CDR3 with reference TRBV28 and TRBJ1-1 gives the whole variable domain DVKVTQSSRYLVKRTGEKVFLECVQDMDHENMFWYRQDPGLGLRLIYFSYDVKMKEKGDIPEGYSVSREKKERFSLILESASTNQTSMYLCASRGSVQKNTEAFFGQGTRLTVV.

The gene calls are TRBV29-1 and TRBJ2-3, with D uncertain. The CDR3 loop spans 14 amino acids. Germline CDR1 and CDR2: SQVTM and ANQGSEA. Trimming shortened V by 6 bases and J by 0 bases, and 13 bases separated the two germline ends. Here the CDR3 DNA reads TGCAGCGTACAGACTCTCTATAGCACAGATACGCAGTATTTT. It is translated as CSVQTLYSTDTQYF.

The rearrangement joins TRBV28 to TRBJ2-1; TRBD2 matches 7 bases. After removal of 6 bases from V and 2 bases from J, the junction contained 7 bases not matched to a gene. This CDR3 region has 15 residues. Germline V lookup: CDR1 MDHEN, CDR2 SYDVKM. CDR3 residues: CASRTLAATYNEQFF. The CDR3 region has the DNA TGTGCCAGCAGAACCCTAGCGGCGACCTACAATGAGCAGTTCTTC.

This clone was picked up many times. The chain joins TRBV5-1 to TRBJ2-7; D remains ambiguous. The CDR3 contains 15 residues. V was clipped by 7 bases and J by 3 bases, with 20 bases between them. From germline, CDR1 is SGHRS and CDR2 YFSETQ. The CDR3 sequence is CASLSARGIDYEQYF. As DNA, the CDR3 is TGCGCCAGCCTTTCCGCCCGTGGGATTGACTACGAGCAGTACTTC.

The chain combines TRBV28 with TRBJ2-7; D unclear. Trimming took off 7 bases at V and 6 bases at J, with 16 bases between the two ends. Germline-derived CDR1 and CDR2 are MDHEN and SYDVKM. There are 13 residues in the CDR3. CDR3 DNA sequence: TGTGCCAGCAAGGATGGCGGTCTCGGCGAGCAGTACTTC. The encoded protein is CASKDGGLGEQYF.

This clone was detected once. The identical CDR3 is also encoded by other nucleotide sequences in the sample. The chain has TRBV5-1 and TRBJ2-1; 12 nucleotides match TRBD2. The germline V gene has CDR1 SGHRS and CDR2 YFSETQ. The CDR3 is made up of 17 amino acids. V trimming: 0 bases; J trimming: 5 bases; junction bases outside the gene matches: 6. The CDR3 DNA reads TGCGCCAGCAGCTTGGCCACTAGCGGGAGGATAAACAATGAGCAGTTCTTC. It yields the protein CASSLATSGRINNEQFF.

This clone was picked up one time. This chain uses TRBV4-1 with TRBJ2-2; 7 bases map to TRBD1. J gave up 3 bases and V 3 bases, and 4 bases lay outside the gene matches. This CDR3 has 15 amino acids. CDR1 is MGHRA and CDR2 is YSYEKL in the germline V gene. CDR3 loop: CASSQGQPYTGELFF. For the CDR3, the DNA is TGCGCCAGCAGCCAGGGACAGCCCTACACCGGGGAGCTGTTTTTT.

This rearrangement joins TRBV19 to TRBJ2-3; D remains ambiguous. Germline CDR1 and CDR2: LNHDA and SQIVND (reference sequence). This CDR3 spans 15 amino acids. V gave up 4 bases and J gave up 2 bases, with 13 bases separating them. CDR3 in amino acids: CASSSGTTITDTQYF. Here the CDR3 DNA reads TGTGCCAGTAGTAGCGGTACCACAATCACAGATACGCAGTATTTT.

In its sample, this clone was seen a few times. J is TRBJ2-1 and V is TRBV7-6; TRBD1 matches 7 bases. CDR1 and CDR2 from the germline V gene are SGHVS and FNYEAQ. The CDR3 spans 14 residues. J was trimmed by 4 bases and V by 5 bases; bases with no gene match: 5. The CDR3 nucleotides read TGTGCCAGCAGCCGGGGACAGATGTACAATGAGCAGTTCTTC. Translation: CASSRGQMYNEQFF.

Remarks on this clone: At the DNA level, this CDR3 is encoded by other sequences in the same sample as well. The gene calls are TRBV20-1 and TRBJ2-3; D call uncertain. This CDR3 has 11 amino acids. Germline V gives CDR1 DFQATT, CDR2 SNEGSKA (reference sequence). CDR3 coding DNA: TGCAGGGGTGCGGGCACAGATACGCAGTATTTT. This sequence encodes CRGAGTDTQYF.

The V and J genes are TRBV5-6 and TRBJ1-1; 8 bases map to TRBD1. Trimming cost V 2 bases and J 4 bases; bases outside gene matches: 4. The germline V gene has CDR1 SGHDT and CDR2 YYEEEE. The CDR3 consists of 14 residues. CDR3 nucleotide sequence: TGTGCCAGCAGCTTTACAGGGGGGAGCACTGAAGCTTTCTTT. It specifies CASSFTGGSTEAFF. Full variable domain (missing parts from reference TRBV5-6 and TRBJ1-1): DAGVTQSPTHLIKTRGQQVTLRCSPKSGHDTVSWYQQALGQGPQFIFQYYEEEERQRGNFPDRFSGHQFPNYSSELNVNALLLGDSALYLCASSFTGGSTEAFFGQGTRLTVV.